This T cell receptor beta chain came from a study of blood T cell repertoires in COVID-19. On the study more broadly: The United States, Italy and Spain were the sources of the acute and convalescent COVID-19 samples.

The CDR3 extends over 16 amino acids. V shed 6 bases and J 6 bases; nucleotides not matched to a gene: 12. Germline CDR1 and CDR2: SNHLY and FYNNEI. The method was immunoSEQ multiplex PCR; TCRdb's version includes in-frame clones alone and lacks a portion of them. The sample comprises around 69,000 clones, nearly 90% of which are singletons, and about 5% rests with the top ten. The sequenced material came from peripheral blood. The TCR originated in a woman aged 50 to 60 with active COVID-19. This chain links TRBV2 with TRBJ2-3; 10 positions match TRBD2. Here the CDR3 reads CASSSSTSGRFDTQYF. CDR3 nucleotides: TGTGCCAGCAGCTCGTCGACTAGCGGGCGGTTTGATACGCAGTATTTT.